This TCR beta chain stems from a study of neoadjuvant anti-PD-1 for oral cavity cancer. Time point reported: after neoadjuvant nivolumab, at surgical resection. This clone appeared a single time. The data were produced by immunoSEQ multiplex PCR, yet TCRdb's version contains in-frame clones alone and is incomplete. The repertoire consists of 8,300 or so clones, with around 67% occurring once and the leading ten covering 3% to 3.5%. CDR1 is SGDLS and CDR2 is YYNGEE in the germline V gene. The V and J ends lost 4 bases and 3 bases respectively, with 13 bases between them. The CDR3 is made up of 14 amino acids.

This chain connects TRBV9 to TRBJ1-1, with D tentatively TRBD1 (6 bases). Sample: PBMCs, taken after nivolumab (anti-PD-1) treatment. The clonotype was recovered from a person aged 40 to 85 with oral cavity squamous cell carcinoma. CDR3 in DNA: TGTGCCAGCAGCTTCAAGGGGGGGGACACTGAAGCTTTCTTT. As protein: CASSFKGGDTEAFF.